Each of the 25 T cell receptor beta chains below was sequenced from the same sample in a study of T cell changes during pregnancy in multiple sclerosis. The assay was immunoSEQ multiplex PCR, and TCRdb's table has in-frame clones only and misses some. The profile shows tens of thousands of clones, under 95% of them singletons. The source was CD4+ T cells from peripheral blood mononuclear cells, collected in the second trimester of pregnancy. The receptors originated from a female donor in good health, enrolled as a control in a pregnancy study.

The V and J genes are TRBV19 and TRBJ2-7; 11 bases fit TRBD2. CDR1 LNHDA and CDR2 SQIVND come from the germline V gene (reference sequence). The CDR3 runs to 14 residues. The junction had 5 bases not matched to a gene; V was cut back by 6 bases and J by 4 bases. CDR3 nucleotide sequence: TGTGCCAGTAGCTCGCTAGCGGGAGGATACGAGCAGTACTTC. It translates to CASSSLAGGYEQYF.

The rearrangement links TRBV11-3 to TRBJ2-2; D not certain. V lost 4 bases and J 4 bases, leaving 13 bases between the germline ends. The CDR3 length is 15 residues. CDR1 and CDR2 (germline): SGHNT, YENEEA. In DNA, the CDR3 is TGTGCCAGCAGCTACCTCGGTCCGGGCACCGGGGAGCTGTTTTTT. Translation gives CASSYLGPGTGELFF.

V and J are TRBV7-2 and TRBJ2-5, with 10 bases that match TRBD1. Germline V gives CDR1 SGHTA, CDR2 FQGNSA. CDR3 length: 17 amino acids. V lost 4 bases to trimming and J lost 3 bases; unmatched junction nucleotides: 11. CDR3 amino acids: CASSSRDRGLREETQYF. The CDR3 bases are TGTGCCAGCAGCTCCCGGGACAGGGGCCTCAGGGAAGAGACCCAGTACTTC.

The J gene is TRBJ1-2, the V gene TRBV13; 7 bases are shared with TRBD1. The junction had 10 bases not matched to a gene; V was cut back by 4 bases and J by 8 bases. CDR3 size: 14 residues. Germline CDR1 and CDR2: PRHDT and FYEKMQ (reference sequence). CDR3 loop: CASSYDRDLGGYTF. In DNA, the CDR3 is TGTGCCAGCAGCTACGACAGGGATCTAGGGGGCTACACCTTC.

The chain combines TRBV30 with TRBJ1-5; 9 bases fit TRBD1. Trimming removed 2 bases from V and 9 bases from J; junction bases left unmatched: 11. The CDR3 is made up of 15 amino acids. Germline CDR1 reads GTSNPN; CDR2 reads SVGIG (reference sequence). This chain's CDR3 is CAWSTGQGRKAPQHF. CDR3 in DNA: TGTGCCTGGAGTACCGGACAGGGGCGGAAGGCGCCCCAGCATTTT. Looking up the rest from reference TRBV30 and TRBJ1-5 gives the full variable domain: SQTIHQWPATLVQPVGSPLSLECTVEGTSNPNLYWYRQAAGRGLQLLFYSVGIGQISSEVPQNLSASRPQDRQFILSSKKLLLSDSGFYLCAWSTGQGRKAPQHFGDGTRLSIL.

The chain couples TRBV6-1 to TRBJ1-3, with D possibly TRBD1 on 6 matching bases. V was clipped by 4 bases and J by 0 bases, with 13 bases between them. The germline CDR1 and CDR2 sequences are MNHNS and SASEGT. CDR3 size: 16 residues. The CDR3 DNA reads TGTGCCAGCAGTGTACAAAGGGGGACCTCTGGAAACACCATATATTTT. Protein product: CASSVQRGTSGNTIYF.

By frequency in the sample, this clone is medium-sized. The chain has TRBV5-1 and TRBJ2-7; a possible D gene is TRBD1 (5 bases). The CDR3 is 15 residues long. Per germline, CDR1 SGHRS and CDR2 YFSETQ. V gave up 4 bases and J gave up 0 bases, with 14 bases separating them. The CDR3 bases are TGCGCCAGCAGCCCCAGGGCGGCAAGCTCCTACGAGCAGTACTTC. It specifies CASSPRAASSYEQYF.

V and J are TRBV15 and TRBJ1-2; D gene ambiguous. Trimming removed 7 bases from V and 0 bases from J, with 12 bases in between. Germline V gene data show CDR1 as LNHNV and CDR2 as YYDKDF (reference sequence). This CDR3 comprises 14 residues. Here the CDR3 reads CATTEGIANYGYTF. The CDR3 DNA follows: TGTGCCACCACGGAGGGTATAGCTAACTATGGCTACACCTTC.

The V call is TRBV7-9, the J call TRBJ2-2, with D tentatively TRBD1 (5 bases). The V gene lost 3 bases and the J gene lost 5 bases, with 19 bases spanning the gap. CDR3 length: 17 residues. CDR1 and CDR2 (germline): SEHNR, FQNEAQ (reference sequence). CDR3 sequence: CASSLGPPTGRTGELFF. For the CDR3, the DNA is TGTGCCAGCAGCTTGGGCCCCCCCACAGGAAGGACCGGGGAGCTGTTTTTT.

The CDR3 DNA is TGTGCCAGCAGCTACCCTCGGGGGGGAAAGAACACTGAAGCTTTCTTT. Protein product: CASSYPRGGKNTEAFF. The rearrangement links TRBV11-3 to TRBJ1-1; perhaps TRBD1 as D (5 bases). Trimming took 4 bases from V and 1 from J, leaving 16 bases between them. The CDR3 has 16 residues. CDR1 and CDR2 (germline): SGHNT, YENEEA. Based on the CDR3 plus reference TRBV11-3 and TRBJ1-1, the full variable domain is EAGVVQSPRYKIIEKKQPVAFWCNPISGHNTLYWYLQNLGQGPELLIRYENEEAVDDSQLPKDRFSAERLKGVDSTLKIQPAELGDSAVYLCASSYPRGGKNTEAFFGQGTRLTVV.

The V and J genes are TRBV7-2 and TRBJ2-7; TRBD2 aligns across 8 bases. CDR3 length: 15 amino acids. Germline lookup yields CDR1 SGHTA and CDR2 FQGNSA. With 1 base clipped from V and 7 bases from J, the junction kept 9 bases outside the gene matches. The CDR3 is CASSLVGRVAGEQYF. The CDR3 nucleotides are TGTGCCAGCAGCTTAGTAGGTCGGGTAGCGGGGGAGCAGTACTTC.

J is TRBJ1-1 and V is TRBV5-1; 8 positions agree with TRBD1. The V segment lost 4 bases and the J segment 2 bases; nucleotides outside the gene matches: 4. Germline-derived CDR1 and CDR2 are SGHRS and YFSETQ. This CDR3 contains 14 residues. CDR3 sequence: CASSRQGANTEAFF. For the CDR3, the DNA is TGCGCCAGCAGCCGTCAGGGGGCTAACACTGAAGCTTTCTTT.

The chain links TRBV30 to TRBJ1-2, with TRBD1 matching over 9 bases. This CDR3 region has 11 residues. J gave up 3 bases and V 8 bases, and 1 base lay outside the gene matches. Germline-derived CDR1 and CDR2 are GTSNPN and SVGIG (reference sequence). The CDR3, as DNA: TGTGCCGGGGACAGGGACTATGGCTACACCTTC. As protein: CAGDRDYGYTF.

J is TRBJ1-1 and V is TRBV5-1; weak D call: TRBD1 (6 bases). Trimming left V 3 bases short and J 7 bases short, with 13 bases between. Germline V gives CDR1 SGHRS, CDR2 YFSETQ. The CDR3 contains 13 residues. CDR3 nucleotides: TGCGCCAGCAGCTCGGACAGTGGGGGTGAAGCTTTCTTT. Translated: CASSSDSGGEAFF. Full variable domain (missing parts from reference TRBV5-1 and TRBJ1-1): KAGVTQTPRYLIKTRGQQVTLSCSPISGHRSVSWYQQTPGQGLQFLFEYFSETQRNKGNFPGRFSGRQFSNSRSEMNVSTLELGDSALYLCASSSDSGGEAFFGQGTRLTVV.

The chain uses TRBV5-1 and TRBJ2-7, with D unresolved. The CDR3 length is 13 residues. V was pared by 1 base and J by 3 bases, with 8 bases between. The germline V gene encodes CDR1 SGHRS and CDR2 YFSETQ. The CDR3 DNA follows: TGCGCCAGCAGCTTGAGAGACAACTACGAGCAGTACTTC. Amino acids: CASSLRDNYEQYF.

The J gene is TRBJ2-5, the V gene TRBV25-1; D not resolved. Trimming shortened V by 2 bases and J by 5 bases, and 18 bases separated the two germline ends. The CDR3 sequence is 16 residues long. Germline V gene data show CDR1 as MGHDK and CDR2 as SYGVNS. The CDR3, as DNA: TGTGCCAGCAGTGAACCCCGAGAGATTATCGGGGAGACCCAGTACTTC. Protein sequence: CASSEPREIIGETQYF.

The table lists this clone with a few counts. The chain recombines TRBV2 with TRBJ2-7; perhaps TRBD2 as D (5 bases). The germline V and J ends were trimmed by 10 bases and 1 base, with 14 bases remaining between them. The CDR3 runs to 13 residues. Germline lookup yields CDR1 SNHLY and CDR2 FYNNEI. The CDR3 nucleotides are TGTGCCACCGCGGACTCTGGGTCCTACGAGCAGTACTTC. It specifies CATADSGSYEQYF.

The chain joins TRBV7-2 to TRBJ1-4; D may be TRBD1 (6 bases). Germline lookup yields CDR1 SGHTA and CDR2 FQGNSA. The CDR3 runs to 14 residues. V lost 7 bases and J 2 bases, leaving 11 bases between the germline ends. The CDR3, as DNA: TGTGCCAGCAAACAGGGCAGTACTAATGAAAAACTGTTTTTT. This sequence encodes CASKQGSTNEKLFF.

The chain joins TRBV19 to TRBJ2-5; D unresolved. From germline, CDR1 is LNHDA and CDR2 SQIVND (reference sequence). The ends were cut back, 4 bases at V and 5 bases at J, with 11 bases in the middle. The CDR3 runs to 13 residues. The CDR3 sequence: CASSRGPGETQYF. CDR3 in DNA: TGTGCCAGTAGTAGAGGCCCTGGGGAGACCCAGTACTTC.

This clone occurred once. CDR3 in amino acids: CASSFGQGHNYGYTF. CDR3 sequence (DNA): TGTGCCAGCAGCTTCGGACAGGGGCATAACTATGGCTACACCTTC. This chain joins TRBV5-6 and TRBJ1-2; 9 nucleotides match TRBD1. With V trimmed by 2 bases and J by 1 base, 3 bases remained unmatched. The CDR3 contains 15 residues. The germline gives CDR1 SGHDT, CDR2 YYEEEE.

The CDR3 coding sequence is TGTGCCAGCAGCTTGGGGCCTAGCCTGGGGGAGCAGTACTTC. Translation: CASSLGPSLGEQYF. The genes are TRBV5-4 and TRBJ2-7; D is perhaps TRBD2 (5 bases). The germline CDR1 and CDR2 sequences are SGHNT and YYREEE (reference sequence). The CDR3 runs to 14 residues. V lost 0 bases and J 7 bases, leaving 14 bases between the germline ends.

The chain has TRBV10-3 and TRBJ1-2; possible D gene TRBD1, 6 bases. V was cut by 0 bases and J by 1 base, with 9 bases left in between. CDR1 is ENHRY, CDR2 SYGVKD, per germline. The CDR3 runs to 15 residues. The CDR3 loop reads CAISESGALNYGYTF. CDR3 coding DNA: TGTGCCATCAGTGAGTCGGGGGCACTTAACTATGGCTACACCTTC.

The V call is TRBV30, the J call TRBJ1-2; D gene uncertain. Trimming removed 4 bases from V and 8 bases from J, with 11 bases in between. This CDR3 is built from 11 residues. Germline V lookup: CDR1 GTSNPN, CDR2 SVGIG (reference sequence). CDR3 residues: CAWTLLEGYTF. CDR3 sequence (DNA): TGTGCCTGGACCTTACTCGAGGGCTACACCTTC.

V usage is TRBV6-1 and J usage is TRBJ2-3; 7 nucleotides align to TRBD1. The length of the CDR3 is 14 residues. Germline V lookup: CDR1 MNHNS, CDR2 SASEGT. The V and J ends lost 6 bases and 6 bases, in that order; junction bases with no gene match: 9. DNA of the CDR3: TGTGCCAGCAGAAACCAGGGGGTAGCGGATACGCAGTATTTT. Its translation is CASRNQGVADTQYF.

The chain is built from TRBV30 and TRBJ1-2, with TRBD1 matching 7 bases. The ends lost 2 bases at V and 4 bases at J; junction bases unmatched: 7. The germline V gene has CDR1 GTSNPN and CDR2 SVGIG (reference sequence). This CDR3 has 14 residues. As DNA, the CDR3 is TGTGCCTGGAGTAAGGGACAGTCAGTCTATGGCTACACCTTC. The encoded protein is CAWSKGQSVYGYTF.